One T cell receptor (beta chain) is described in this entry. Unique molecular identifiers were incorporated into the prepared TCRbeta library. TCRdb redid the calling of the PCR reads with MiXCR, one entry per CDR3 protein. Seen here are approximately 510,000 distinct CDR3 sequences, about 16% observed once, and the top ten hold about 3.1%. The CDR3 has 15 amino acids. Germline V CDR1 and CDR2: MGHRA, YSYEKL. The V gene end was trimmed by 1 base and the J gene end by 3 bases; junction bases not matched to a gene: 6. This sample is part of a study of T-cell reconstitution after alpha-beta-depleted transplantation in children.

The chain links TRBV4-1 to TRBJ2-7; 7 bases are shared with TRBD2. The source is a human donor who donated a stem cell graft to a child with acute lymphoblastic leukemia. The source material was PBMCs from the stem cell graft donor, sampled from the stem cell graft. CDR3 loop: CASSQVAGSHYEQYF. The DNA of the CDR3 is TGCGCCAGCAGCCAAGTAGCGGGTTCTCACTACGAGCAGTACTTC.